Detailed here is one TCR beta chain. The time point is: 2015-2016 season, pre-vaccination. Adults were given seasonal inactivated influenza vaccine, and blood CD4 subsets were sorted before and after vaccination. The sample is drawn from a study of follicular helper T cells after annual influenza vaccination. Data came from immunoSEQ multiplex PCR; TCRdb stores just in-frame clones and leaves some out. There are more than 8,000 clones in the sample; roughly 85% occur only once, and over 1.5% lies in the top ten. Trimming cost V 8 bases and J 7 bases, with 26 bases left between them. CDR1 is MNHEY, CDR2 SMNVEV, per germline (reference sequence). The CDR3 is 16 amino acids.

The specimen was CXCR5+ CD38- circulating T follicular helper cells from blood, collected on the day of influenza vaccination. Subset specified: circulating Tfh, non-naive CD4+CXCR5+PD-1+ (ICOS+CD38+ or ICOS-CD38-). The receptor was isolated from an adult who received the influenza vaccine. The chain links TRBV27 to TRBJ1-2; a possible D gene is TRBD1 (6 bases). The DNA of the CDR3 is TGTGCCAGCGGAAGAGGGGGAGACAGTCTCCGTAGTGGCTACACCTTC. Translating gives CASGRGGDSLRSGYTF.